Detailed here is one TCR beta chain. Its antigen remains unknown. This sample is drawn from a study of T cells in localized non-small cell lung cancer. Whole-study findings and limits: Adjacent uninvolved lung had the highest clonality, suggesting focused antigen responses. Because researchers sequenced only one region of the tumor, heterogeneity is still possible. In the blood, greater T cell density corresponded to longer overall survival. For the top 100 tumor clones, a median roughly 56 also appeared in adjacent lung.

Per the germline V gene, CDR1 is SEHNR and CDR2 is FQNEAQ (reference sequence). V lost 3 bases, J lost 3 bases, and 6 bases lay in between. This CDR3 spans 12 amino acids. Profiling relied on immunoSEQ multiplex PCR, and the TCRdb table lists in-frame clones only, not all of them. The repertoire holds 20,000 to 25,000 clones, with approximately 90% as singletons. The rearrangement links TRBV7-9 to TRBJ2-7; D possibly corresponds to TRBD1 (5 bases). The sample was PBMCs, taken before any cancer treatment. The TCR sequence derives from a man aged 35 to 69 with stage II squamous cell lung carcinoma. The CDR3 region has the DNA TGTGCCAGCAGCTTCGACAGCTACGAGCAGTACTTC. Its translation: CASSFDSYEQYF.